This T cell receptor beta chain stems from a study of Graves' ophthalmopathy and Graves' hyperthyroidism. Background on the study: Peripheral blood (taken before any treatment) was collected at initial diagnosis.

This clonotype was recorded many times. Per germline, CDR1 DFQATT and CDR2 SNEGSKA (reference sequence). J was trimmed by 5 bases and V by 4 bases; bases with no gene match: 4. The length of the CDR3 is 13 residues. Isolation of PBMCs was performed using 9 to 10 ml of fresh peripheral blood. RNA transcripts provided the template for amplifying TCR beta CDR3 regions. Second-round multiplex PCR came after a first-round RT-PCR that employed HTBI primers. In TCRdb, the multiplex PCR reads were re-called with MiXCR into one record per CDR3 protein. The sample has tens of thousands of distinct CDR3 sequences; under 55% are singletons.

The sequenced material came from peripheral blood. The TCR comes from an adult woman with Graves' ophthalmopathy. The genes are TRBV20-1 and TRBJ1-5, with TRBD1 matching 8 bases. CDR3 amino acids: CSATGTGYQPQHF. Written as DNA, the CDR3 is TGCAGTGCTACCGGGACAGGATATCAGCCCCAGCATTTT.